Below, one T cell receptor beta chain is given with its context. The antigen is undetermined. The V gene's germline CDR1 is ENHRY and CDR2 SYGVKD. After removal of 3 bases from V and 4 bases from J, the junction contained 9 bases not matched to a gene. The CDR3 loop spans 16 amino acids. These data come from a study of shared clonotypes between healthy human individuals. CD45RA-negative memory and CD45RA+ naive subsets were split from the CD4+ cells. Points from the study as a whole: The study drew on few donors, limiting represented genetic and exposure-history diversity. Only blood was sampled, and tissue TCR repertoires likely differ from blood ones. In the sorted subsets, rarefaction showed sequencing was incomplete despite large depth.

The data were produced by immunoSEQ multiplex PCR, yet TCRdb's version contains in-frame clones alone and is incomplete. The table shows roughly 1,500,000 clones, with around 98.5% occurring only once. This clonotype originated in a man aged 25 to 40 in good health. The sequencing input was naive CD4+ T cells sorted from blood. Subset specified: CD45RA+ positively selected. The chain has TRBV10-3 and TRBJ1-2; the match to TRBD1 covers 9 bases. The CDR3, as DNA: TGTGCCATCAGTGAATCCACAGGGGGCGCACGCTATGGCTACACCTTC. Its translation: CAISESTGGARYGYTF.